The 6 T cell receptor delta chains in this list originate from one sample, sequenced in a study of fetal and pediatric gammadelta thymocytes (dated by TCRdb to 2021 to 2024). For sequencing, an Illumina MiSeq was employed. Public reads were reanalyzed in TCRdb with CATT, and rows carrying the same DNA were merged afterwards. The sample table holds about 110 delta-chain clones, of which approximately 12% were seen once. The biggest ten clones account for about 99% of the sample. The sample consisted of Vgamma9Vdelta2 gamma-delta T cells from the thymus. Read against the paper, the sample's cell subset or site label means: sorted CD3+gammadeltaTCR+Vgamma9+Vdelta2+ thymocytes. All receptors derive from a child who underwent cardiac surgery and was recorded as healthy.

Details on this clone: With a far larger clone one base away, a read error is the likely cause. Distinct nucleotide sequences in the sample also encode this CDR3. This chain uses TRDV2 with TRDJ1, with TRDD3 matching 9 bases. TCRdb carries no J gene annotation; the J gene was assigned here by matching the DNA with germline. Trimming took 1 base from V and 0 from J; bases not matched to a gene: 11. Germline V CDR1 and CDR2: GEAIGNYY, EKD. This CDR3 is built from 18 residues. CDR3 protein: CACDTLLGDSRYTDKLIF. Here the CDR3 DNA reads TGTGCCTGTGACACTCTTCTGGGGGATTCGAGGTACACCGATAAACTCATCTTT.

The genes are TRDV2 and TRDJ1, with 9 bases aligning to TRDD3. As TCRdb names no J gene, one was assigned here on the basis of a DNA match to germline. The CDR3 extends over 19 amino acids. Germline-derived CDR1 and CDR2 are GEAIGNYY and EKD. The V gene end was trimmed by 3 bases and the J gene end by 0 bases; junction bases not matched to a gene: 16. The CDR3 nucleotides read TGTGCCTGTGACTCTCTACTGGGGGACTACCGCCGGTACACCGATAAACTCATCTTT. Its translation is CACDSLLGDYRRYTDKLIF.

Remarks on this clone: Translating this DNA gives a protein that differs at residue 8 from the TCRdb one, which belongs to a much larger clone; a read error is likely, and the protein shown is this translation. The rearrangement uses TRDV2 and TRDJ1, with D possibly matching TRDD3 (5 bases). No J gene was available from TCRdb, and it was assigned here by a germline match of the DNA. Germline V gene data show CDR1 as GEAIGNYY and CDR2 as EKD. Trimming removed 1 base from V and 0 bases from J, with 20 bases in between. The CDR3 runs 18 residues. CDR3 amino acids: CACDTLLEDSRYTDKLIF. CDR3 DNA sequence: TGTGCCTGTGACACTCTACTGGAGGATTCGAGGTACACCGATAAACTCATCTTT.

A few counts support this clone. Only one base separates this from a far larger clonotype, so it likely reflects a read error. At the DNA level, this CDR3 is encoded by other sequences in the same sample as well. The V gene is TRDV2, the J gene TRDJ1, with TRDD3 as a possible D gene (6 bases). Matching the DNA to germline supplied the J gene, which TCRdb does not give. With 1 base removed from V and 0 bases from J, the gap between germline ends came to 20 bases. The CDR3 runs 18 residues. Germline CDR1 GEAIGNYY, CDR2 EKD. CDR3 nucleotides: TGTGCCTGTGACACTCTACTGGGTGATTCGAGGTACACCGATAAACTCATCTTT. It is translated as CACDTLLGDSRYTDKLIF.

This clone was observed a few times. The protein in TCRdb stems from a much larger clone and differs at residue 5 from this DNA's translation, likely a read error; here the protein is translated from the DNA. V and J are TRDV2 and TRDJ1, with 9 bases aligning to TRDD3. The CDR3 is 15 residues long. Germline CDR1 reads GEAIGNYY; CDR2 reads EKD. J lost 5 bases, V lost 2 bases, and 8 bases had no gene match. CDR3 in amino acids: CACDNWGKRGDKLIF. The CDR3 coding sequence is TGTGCCTGTGACAACTGGGGGAAGAGAGGAGATAAACTCATCTTT.

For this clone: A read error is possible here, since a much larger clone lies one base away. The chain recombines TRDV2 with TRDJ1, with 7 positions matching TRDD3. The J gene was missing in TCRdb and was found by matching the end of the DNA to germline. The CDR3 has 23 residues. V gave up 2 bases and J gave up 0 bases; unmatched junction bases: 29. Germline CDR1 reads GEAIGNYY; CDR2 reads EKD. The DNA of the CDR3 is TGTGCCTGTGACATCCGATATAGGGGCACAATGGGGGACTACCGTCGGTACACCGATAAACTCATCTTT. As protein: CACDIRYRGTMGDYRRYTDKLIF.